This T cell receptor beta chain was recorded in a study of blood T cell repertoires in COVID-19 (dated by TCRdb to 2018 to 2020). In the study overall: The collaborator samples originated in the United States, Italy and Spain and spanned the acute and convalescent phases of COVID-19. The repertoires were made available in a free public database intended to serve as a resource for research on the immune response to SARS-CoV-2. A de-identified subject ID, COVID-19 status, age in years and sex were almost always included in the sample metadata. Deeply sampled blood TCRbeta repertoires from subjects exposed to, actively infected with, or recovered from COVID-19 were included in the dataset. The material from the prospective study consisted of cDNA or gDNA derived from T cells, B-cell-depleted T cells, or PBMCs. The samples were drawn from two sources: the first 160 participants of the ongoing ImmuneRACE study, and 1,000 to 1,500 subjects contributed by 6 global collaborators. Where HLA class I and class II types were available, the types were taken from metadata supplied by the sample provider, not from assay-based typing. What the study reported, not specific to this receptor: Clinical and demographic metadata were provided uncurated, with the amount varying by source and participant.

Participants in the prospective study were aged roughly 18 to 100 years, lived in more than 20 United States geographic areas, and enrolled through a virtual design. In the prospective study, participants were assigned to cohorts based on the clinical history participants reported in a screening survey and a study questionnaire. Each participant in the prospective study had whole blood, serum and a nasopharyngeal or oropharyngeal swab collected by mobile phlebotomists. Participants in the prospective study had the option to provide additional blood draws and questionnaires over a roughly 2-month period. Before DNA extraction, prospective study blood samples were shipped either frozen or at room temperature. As regards this clone: The antigen it binds to is not known. No much larger clone exists at a distance of one base, and base qualities are not known.

The immunoSEQ Assay, a bias-controlled multiplex PCR, was used to amplify TCRbeta CDR3 regions from genomic DNA. The study's processing was this. Nucleated cell counts per sample were estimated from amplification of reference gene primers within the assay. To quantify the absolute abundance of each unique TCRbeta CDR3 rearrangement, sequence reads were collapsed and filtered. For each sample, productive Simpson clonality was calculated as the square root of Simpson's diversity index over productive rearrangements. As stored in TCRdb, this immuneACCESS dataset retains in-frame rearrangements with V and J assigned. A fraction of the clones does not appear; measured against another copy, unresolved V genes explain less than half of the discrepancy, and the remainder lacks a known reason. Clone size and V and J calls were adopted from that table, with D and trimming inferred from the DNA. Across this sample there are 140,000 to 150,000 clones, with roughly 88% seen only once. 0.95% to 1.5% of the sample lies in the top ten.

The junction shows trimming of 4 bases on V and 6 bases on J, and the gene matches do not reach 8 bases of it. The CDR3 holds 15 amino acids from the cysteine to the phenylalanine. Just the 45-base CDR3 DNA is kept, in frame starting at base 1. According to the germline V gene, CDR1 reads SGHVS and CDR2 reads FQNEAQ. Input material: PBMCs or T cells enriched from blood (not recorded which). The chain was built from TRBV7-8 and TRBJ1-5; TRBD1 lines up with 8 middle nucleotides. This TCR derives from a woman in her twenties or thirties with acute COVID-19. CDR3 protein: CASSSQGGVGQPQHF. The DNA reads TGTGCCAGCAGCTCACAGGGGGGGGTCGGTCAGCCCCAGCATTTT.